This T cell receptor beta chain emerged from a study of OX40 agonist ivuxolimab in advanced cancers. Across the whole study: The drug used for patients, ivuxolimab, was an agonistic anti-OX40 (CD134) antibody. Study-level results: What antigens the expanded peripheral T cells recognized was never established. Nonresponders, in some cases, also had low normalized T-cell clonal expansion.

Looked up from germline, CDR1 is SGHTA and CDR2 is FQGTGA. This CDR3 region has 14 residues. Trimming took 3 bases from V and 7 from J, leaving 10 bases between them. In the case of this clone: Its antigen is undetermined.

Patients were ineligible given autoimmune disease history or systemic immunosuppression. TCRdb's table, derived via immunoSEQ multiplex PCR, lists solely in-frame clones and lacks some. Here the sample spans under 95,000 clones, around 90% being singletons. Sequenced material: CD4+ or CD8+ T cells sorted from blood, taken in a trial of the OX40 agonist ivuxolimab. The gene calls are TRBV7-3 and TRBJ1-6; D is perhaps TRBD1 (6 bases). The source is an adult with an advanced solid tumor such as melanoma, head and neck, liver or kidney cancer. The CDR3 DNA is TGTGCCAGCAGCTTGATGGGGACAAATTCACCCCTCCACTTT. Encoded protein: CASSLMGTNSPLHF.